Listed here are 30 T cell receptor beta chains from one sample, sequenced in a study of T cell repertoires in ileal Crohn's disease. Noted time point: neoterminal ileum biopsy at postoperative endoscopy, about 6 months after surgery. Measured with immunoSEQ multiplex PCR; TCRdb has only the in-frame clones, and not every one. Here the sample spans about 10,000 clones, roughly 80% being singletons. The sequenced sample was ileal tissue. These receptor sequences come from an adult with Crohn's disease.

V and J are TRBV7-9 and TRBJ2-1; TRBD2 matches at 7 bases. The CDR3 is 14 residues long. V shed 5 bases, J shed 5 bases, and the junction held 6 bases outside the gene matches. Germline values: CDR1 SEHNR, CDR2 FQNEAQ (reference sequence). In DNA, the CDR3 is TGTGCCAGCAGCCAAAGGACTAGAGACAATGAGCAGTTCTTC. Residues: CASSQRTRDNEQFF. Filled out from reference TRBV7-9 and TRBJ2-1, the complete variable domain reads DTGVSQNPRHKITKRGQNVTFRCDPISEHNRLYWYRQTLGQGPEFLTYFQNEAQLEKSRLLSDRFSAERPKGSFSTLEIQRTEQGDSAMYLCASSQRTRDNEQFFGPGTRLTVL.

V is TRBV11-2 and J is TRBJ2-1; no clear D gene. V lost 5 bases, J lost 10 bases, and 9 bases lay in between. Germline V gives CDR1 SGHAT, CDR2 FQNNGV. CDR3 size: 11 residues. The CDR3 DNA follows: TGTGCCAGCAGCCCACTCGTCGAGCAGTTCTTC. This codes for CASSPLVEQFF.

This chain connects TRBV6-1 to TRBJ2-5, with 12 bases matching TRBD2. The J call could be wrong; TRBJ2-7 is a better fit for the DNA end. Germline V CDR1 and CDR2: MNHNS, SASEGT. This CDR3 spans 14 amino acids. CDR3 protein: CASSRGLAGFEQYF. CDR3 DNA: TGTGCCTCCAGCCGAGGACTAGCGGGATTCGAGCAGTACTTC.

As to this clone: Mismatch with germline at one junction end may stem from a read error. The chain recombines TRBV11-2 with TRBJ2-7; TRBD1 might be the D (6 bases). This CDR3 has 15 residues. Germline V gene lookup returns CDR1 SGHAT and CDR2 FQNNGV. For the CDR3, the DNA is TGTGCCAGCAGTTTAGAAACCGACAGGAACTACGAGCAGTACTTC. It is translated as CASSLETDRNYEQYF.

A remark on this clone: Distinct nucleotide sequences in the sample also encode this CDR3. This chain uses TRBV4-1 with TRBJ1-5, with D possibly matching TRBD1 (5 bases). The CDR3 is 15 residues long. Germline loops: CDR1 MGHRA, CDR2 YSYEKL. V was cut by 3 bases and J by 2 bases, with 11 bases left in between. The DNA of the CDR3 is TGCGCCAGCAGCCAGGTCCCGGGGGGCAATCAGCCCCAGCATTTT. This sequence encodes CASSQVPGGNQPQHF.

The chain joins TRBV6-4 to TRBJ2-2; TRBD1 might be the D (5 bases). V dropped 0 bases and J dropped 0 bases, with 8 bases sitting between them. CDR3 length equals 16 residues. Germline-derived CDR1 and CDR2 are MRHNA and SNTAGT. The CDR3: CASSDSFRANTGELFF. The DNA for the CDR3 is TGTGCCAGCAGTGACTCTTTCAGGGCGAACACCGGGGAGCTGTTTTTT.

This chain joins TRBV5-4 and TRBJ2-2; D gene uncertain. The CDR3 consists of 17 residues. Germline CDR1 and CDR2: SGHNT and YYREEE (reference sequence). V lost 1 base, J lost 0 bases, and 13 bases lay in between. The CDR3 bases are TGTGCCAGCAGCTTGTACTATGCACACTCGAACACCGGGGAGCTGTTTTTT. It yields the protein CASSLYYAHSNTGELFF.

This clone was found a few times. The chain joins TRBV28 to TRBJ1-5; D is possibly TRBD1 (5 bases). CDR1 and CDR2 (germline): MDHEN, SYDVKM. The V gene lost 0 bases and the J gene lost 2 bases, with 11 bases spanning the gap. The CDR3 is made up of 16 amino acids. The CDR3 sequence is CASSLWGGGGNQPQHF. The CDR3 bases are TGTGCCAGCAGTTTATGGGGGGGTGGTGGCAATCAGCCCCAGCATTTT.

The genes are TRBV2 and TRBJ2-7; TRBD2 matches at 7 bases. Germline-derived CDR1 and CDR2 are SNHLY and FYNNEI. V was clipped by 2 bases and J by 6 bases; unmatched bases: 10. The CDR3 is 15 residues long. CDR3 sequence: CASSEYLAGEGEQYF. CDR3 coding DNA: TGTGCCAGCAGTGAATATCTTGCGGGAGAGGGCGAGCAGTACTTC.

The chain links TRBV6-1 to TRBJ2-7; 9 bases line up with TRBD1. Germline V CDR1 and CDR2: MNHNS, SASEGT. The J segment lost 6 bases and the V segment lost 2 bases, leaving 11 bases of the junction unmatched. There are 16 residues in the CDR3. The CDR3 loop is CASSERGQGSPVEQYF. The CDR3 bases are TGTGCCAGCAGTGAAAGGGGACAGGGATCTCCGGTCGAGCAGTACTTC.

The V and J genes are TRBV10-2 and TRBJ1-4, with D possibly TRBD1 on 6 matching bases. The CDR3 loop spans 15 amino acids. Looked up from germline, CDR1 is WSHSY and CDR2 is SAAADI. V was pared by 1 base and J by 8 bases, with 14 bases between. The CDR3 DNA sequence: TGCGCCAGCAGTGAGTGGCAGGGGCTTGGCGAAAAACTGTTTTTT. It encodes CASSEWQGLGEKLFF.

This clone was detected only a few times. This sequence joins TRBV11-2 and TRBJ2-1, with D perhaps TRBD2 (5 bases). The CDR3 has 14 amino acids. Trimming took 4 bases from V and 9 from J, leaving 16 bases between them. The germline V gene has CDR1 SGHAT and CDR2 FQNNGV. The CDR3 sequence is CASSSDPSAGEQFF. CDR3 sequence (DNA): TGTGCCAGCAGCTCAGACCCCTCCGCGGGTGAGCAGTTCTTC.

The gene calls are TRBV6-5 and TRBJ2-1, with D possibly being TRBD1 (5 bases). The ends were cut back, 5 bases at V and 0 bases at J, with 11 bases in the middle. The CDR3 sequence is 15 residues long. Germline V gene sequence: CDR1 MNHEY, CDR2 SVGAGI. DNA for the CDR3: TGTGCCAGCAGTCCGACAGTGAGCTCCTACAATGAGCAGTTCTTC. It specifies CASSPTVSSYNEQFF.

The chain links TRBV5-1 to TRBJ1-1, with 10 bases aligning to TRBD1. Germline CDR1 is SGHRS and CDR2 is YFSETQ. J gave up 3 bases and V 2 bases, and 4 bases lay outside the gene matches. The CDR3 length is 15 residues. The CDR3 DNA follows: TGCGCCAGCAGCTTACGGACAGGGGGTTACACTGAAGCTTTCTTT. It codes for CASSLRTGGYTEAFF.

CDR3 sequence: CASSLAGWNNQPQHF. CDR3 DNA sequence: TGTGCCAGCAGCTTAGCAGGGTGGAACAATCAGCCCCAGCATTTT. The chain uses TRBV5-6 and TRBJ1-5; a weak D match, TRBD1 (5 bases). The CDR3 totals 15 residues. Per the germline V gene, CDR1 is SGHDT and CDR2 is YYEEEE. Deletions cut 2 bases from V and 3 bases from J, with 12 bases between. The full variable domain, completed using reference TRBV5-6 and TRBJ1-5, is DAGVTQSPTHLIKTRGQQVTLRCSPKSGHDTVSWYQQALGQGPQFIFQYYEEEERQRGNFPDRFSGHQFPNYSSELNVNALLLGDSALYLCASSLAGWNNQPQHFGDGTRLSIL.

The V call is TRBV6-5, the J call TRBJ2-3; 10 bases agree with TRBD2. CDR1 and CDR2 (germline): MNHEY, SVGAGI. This CDR3 has 16 amino acids. The J segment lost 2 bases and the V segment lost 4 bases, leaving 6 bases of the junction unmatched. The CDR3: CASSSRAGGDTDTQYF. The CDR3 nucleotides are TGTGCCAGCAGTTCAAGAGCGGGAGGGGACACAGATACGCAGTATTTT.

V is TRBV11-3 and J is TRBJ2-2, with TRBD1 identical over 7 bases. Unmatched junction bases numbered 0, after V lost 4 bases and J lost 4 bases. In germline, CDR1 is SGHNT, CDR2 YENEEA. CDR3 size: 13 residues. This chain's CDR3 is CASSSGGTGELFF. Here the CDR3 DNA reads TGTGCCAGCAGCTCAGGGGGCACCGGGGAGCTGTTTTTT.

This chain joins TRBV7-3 and TRBJ2-5; the match to TRBD2 covers 10 bases. CDR3 length: 15 residues. V shed 5 bases and J 5 bases; nucleotides not matched to a gene: 8. CDR1 is SGHTA and CDR2 is FQGTGA in the germline V gene. The CDR3 reads CASSLSGRAGETQYF. The CDR3 DNA reads TGTGCCAGCAGCCTCAGCGGGAGGGCCGGGGAGACCCAGTACTTC.

The chain's CDR3 is CASSTGLGTEGQPQHF. Here the CDR3 DNA reads TGTGCCAGCTCCACAGGGCTAGGAACGGAAGGTCAGCCCCAGCATTTT. This chain links TRBV18 with TRBJ1-5; tentatively, D is TRBD1 (6 bases). The CDR3 is 16 amino acids. Trimming stripped 6 bases from V and 6 bases from J, with 21 bases between. The germline CDR1 and CDR2 sequences are KGHSH and LQKENI. Combining the CDR3 with reference TRBV18 and TRBJ1-5 gives the whole variable domain NAGVMQNPRHLVRRRGQEARLRCSPMKGHSHVYWYRQLPEEGLKFMVYLQKENIIDESGMPKERFSAEFPKEGPSILRIQQVVRGDSAAYFCASSTGLGTEGQPQHFGDGTRLSIL.

This clone was counted between two and nine times. The V and J genes are TRBV19 and TRBJ1-3; D gene ambiguous. Germline V CDR1 and CDR2: LNHDA, SQIVND (reference sequence). Trimming stripped 7 bases from V and 0 bases from J, with 10 bases between. The CDR3 runs to 14 residues. The CDR3 bases are TGTGCCAGTAAACCCCGGGACTCTGGAAACACCATATATTTT. Translation: CASKPRDSGNTIYF. The variable domain in full, completed from reference TRBV19 and TRBJ1-3, reads DGGITQSPKYLFRKEGQNVTLSCEQNLNHDAMYWYRQDPGQGLRLIYYSQIVNDFQKGDIAEGYSVSREKKESFPLTVTSAQKNPTAFYLCASKPRDSGNTIYFGEGSWLTVV.

This chain joins TRBV2 and TRBJ2-7; possible D gene TRBD1, 6 bases. The ends were cut back, 5 bases at V and 3 bases at J, with 14 bases in the middle. CDR1 is SNHLY, CDR2 FYNNEI, per germline. This CDR3 has 14 amino acids. The CDR3 DNA reads as TGTGCCAGCAGTTACAGGGAGACGATCTACGAGCAGTACTTC. Its protein product is CASSYRETIYEQYF.

The chain uses TRBV6-6 and TRBJ2-4; D perhaps matches TRBD2 (6 bases). The CDR3 is made up of 13 amino acids. Trimming shortened V by 0 bases and J by 8 bases, and 8 bases separated the two germline ends. CDR1 and CDR2 (germline): MNHNY, SVGAGI (reference sequence). The CDR3 reads CASSYSRRDIQYF. As DNA, the CDR3 is TGTGCCAGCAGTTACTCTAGGAGGGACATTCAGTACTTC.

The gene calls are TRBV5-6 and TRBJ1-1; possibly TRBD1 for D (6 bases). CDR3 size: 12 residues. V was clipped by 6 bases and J by 4 bases, with 10 bases between them. CDR1 is SGHDT and CDR2 is YYEEEE in the germline V gene. The CDR3 region is CASTEQGTEAFF. DNA of the CDR3: TGTGCCAGCACCGAACAGGGCACTGAAGCTTTCTTT.

There are a few counts of this clone. The chain carries TRBV15 and TRBJ2-5, with D maybe TRBD1 (6 bases). V lost 1 base, J lost 8 bases, and 20 bases lay in between. This CDR3 comprises 16 residues. From germline, CDR1 is LNHNV and CDR2 YYDKDF (reference sequence). In DNA form, the CDR3 reads TGTGCCACCAGCAGAGGACAGGCCTGGTTGCGCGATACCCAGTACTTC. It codes for CATSRGQAWLRDTQYF.

This clone is categorized as medium-sized (0.01 to 0.1%). The V gene is TRBV19, the J gene TRBJ1-5, with D uncertain. CDR1 is LNHDA, CDR2 SQIVND, per germline (reference sequence). Between the trimmed V and J ends, which lost 8 bases and 0 bases, there was a span of 14 bases. This CDR3 contains 15 residues. The CDR3 region has the DNA TGTGCCAGTCGTTCGGTGGTTGATAGCAATCAGCCCCAGCATTTT. Translated: CASRSVVDSNQPQHF.

This sequence joins TRBV12-5 and TRBJ2-5; TRBD1 matches 8 bases. J lost 3 bases, V lost 4 bases, and 4 bases had no gene match. The CDR3 is 14 residues long. Germline V lookup: CDR1 LGHNT, CDR2 FRNRAP. CDR3: CASGSQGAKETQYF. DNA of the CDR3: TGTGCTAGTGGTTCCCAGGGGGCCAAAGAGACCCAGTACTTC.

This clone was counted a single time. The chain combines TRBV30 with TRBJ1-2, with no clear D. The CDR3 extends over 12 amino acids. Trimming removed 0 bases at V and 6 bases at J, with 8 bases between. Germline V lookup: CDR1 GTSNPN, CDR2 SVGIG (reference sequence). The CDR3 DNA reads as TGTGCCTGGAGTGTATTCAGTGATGGCTACACCTTC. Amino acids: CAWSVFSDGYTF.

This rearrangement joins TRBV7-9 to TRBJ1-2; D gene ambiguous. Germline V gives CDR1 SEHNR, CDR2 FQNEAQ (reference sequence). This CDR3 is 16 amino acids long. The ends were cut back, 1 base at V and 0 bases at J, with 12 bases in the middle. The DNA for the CDR3 is TGTGCCAGCAGCTTAGGAGGGTACTCGGCTAACTATGGCTACACCTTC. It specifies CASSLGGYSANYGYTF.

The J gene is TRBJ2-7, the V gene TRBV6-5, with D maybe TRBD2 (6 bases). V was cut by 6 bases and J by 1 base, with 16 bases left in between. The CDR3 loop spans 15 amino acids. The V gene's germline CDR1 is MNHEY and CDR2 SVGAGI. This CDR3 is CASRPEGLRSYEQYF. CDR3 DNA: TGTGCCAGCAGACCGGAGGGCCTAAGGTCCTACGAGCAGTACTTC.

The rearrangement links TRBV10-1 to TRBJ2-5; a possible D gene is TRBD1 (5 bases). The CDR3 sequence is 14 residues long. Germline lookup yields CDR1 WNHNN and CDR2 SYGVQD (reference sequence). The V end lost 5 bases, the J end lost 5 bases, and 15 bases lay between the germline ends. In DNA form, the CDR3 reads TGCGCCAGCAGTTACGGGCCAGGGCTGGAGACCCAGTACTTC. This sequence encodes CASSYGPGLETQYF.